The following is a T cell receptor beta chain sequence with its context. The entry originates in a study of radiation and T cells in renal cell carcinoma. Time point of the sample: blood 4 weeks post-SBRT, at nephrectomy. The sample's treatment: 15 Gy SBRT to primary tumor, nephrectomy 4 weeks later. Radiation-treated patients gave blood at baseline, week 2 and week 4. The tumor was a clear cell renal cell carcinoma. The assay was immunoSEQ multiplex PCR, and TCRdb's table has in-frame clones only and misses some. The sample lists about 83,000 clones, roughly 83% occurring once. This TCR derives from a woman aged 55-69 years with renal cell carcinoma. This material consisted of blood, taken from a patient whose treatment included radiotherapy and nephrectomy.

The CDR3 here is CASSPPGDPQGSFF. The CDR3, as DNA: TGTGCCAGCTCACCCCCTGGAGACCCACAGGGTTCGTTCTTC. The rearrangement joins TRBV18 to TRBJ2-1, with D maybe TRBD1 (6 bases). The V end lost 3 bases, the J end lost 15 bases, and 21 bases lay between the germline ends. In germline, CDR1 is KGHSH, CDR2 LQKENI. This CDR3 is built from 14 residues.